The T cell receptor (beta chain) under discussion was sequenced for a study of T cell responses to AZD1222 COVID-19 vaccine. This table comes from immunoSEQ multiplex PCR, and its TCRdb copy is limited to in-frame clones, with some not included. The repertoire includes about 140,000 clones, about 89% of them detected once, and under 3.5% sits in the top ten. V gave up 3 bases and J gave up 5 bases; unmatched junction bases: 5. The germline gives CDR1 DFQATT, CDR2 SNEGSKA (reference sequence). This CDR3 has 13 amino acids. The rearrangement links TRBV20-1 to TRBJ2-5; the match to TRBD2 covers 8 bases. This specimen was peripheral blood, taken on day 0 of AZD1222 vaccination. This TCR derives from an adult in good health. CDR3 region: CSASIGGAETQYF. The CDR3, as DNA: TGCAGTGCTAGTATCGGGGGGGCCGAGACCCAGTACTTC.